The subject of this entry is one T cell receptor (beta chain). The sample comes from a study of cytotoxic CD8 clonotypes in ibrutinib-treated CLL. Across the whole study: Some 25 partial and 2 complete responses; at median roughly 70 months, about 14 remitted, roughly 12 progressed.

Repertoires were generated with immunoSEQ multiplex PCR, while TCRdb's copy carries only in-frame clones and drops some. The sample shows about 68,000 clones, about 63% of them seen only once. Genomic DNA in an amount of around 1.8 micrograms was extracted from cryopreserved PBMCs and used for the preparation of TCR beta libraries. The TCR was taken from a human donor with chronic lymphocytic leukemia. Sequencing was performed on PBMCs, taken after 12 months of ibrutinib treatment.

As DNA, the CDR3 is TGTGCCTGGAGTGTACGGGGAATAAGTTCACCCCTCCACTTT. This gives the protein CAWSVRGISSPLHF. This sequence joins TRBV30 and TRBJ1-6; D is unclear. CDR1 is GTSNPN, CDR2 SVGIG, per germline (reference sequence). The V end lost 0 bases, the J end lost 9 bases, and 12 bases lay between the germline ends. The CDR3 has 14 amino acids. Based on the CDR3 plus reference TRBV30 and TRBJ1-6, the full variable domain is SQTIHQWPATLVQPVGSPLSLECTVEGTSNPNLYWYRQAAGRGLQLLFYSVGIGQISSEVPQNLSASRPQDRQFILSSKKLLLSDSGFYLCAWSVRGISSPLHFGNGTRLTVT.